This T cell receptor (beta chain) was found in a study of T cells after yellow fever vaccination. Trimming took 5 bases from V and 0 from J; bases not matched to a gene: 4. The germline CDR1 and CDR2 sequences are DFQATT and SNEGSKA (reference sequence). This CDR3 is built from 14 residues. Findings of the study overall: There was a small share of clonotypes that showed up in both the CD4 and CD8 compartments.

Via MiXCR, TCRdb re-called the 5' RACE reads, giving one row per CDR3 protein. The table shows around 300,000 distinct CDR3 sequences, with around 13% occurring only once. There are a few counts of this clonotype. The antigen remains unidentified. The source was CD4+ T cells sorted from PBMCs, collected 45 days after the yellow fever booster vaccination. The clonotype was recovered from a man aged 25-40 years who received the YFV17D yellow fever vaccine. The chain is built from TRBV20-1 and TRBJ2-5; TRBD2 matches at 9 bases. The CDR3 protein is CSAPAGGNQETQYF. In DNA form, the CDR3 reads TGCAGTGCTCCAGCGGGAGGCAACCAAGAGACCCAGTACTTC.